Listed below are T cell receptor beta chains from one sample, sequenced in a study of cytomegalovirus exposure and HLA in healthy donors. Libraries were prepared by immunoSEQ multiplex PCR; TCRdb keeps only in-frame clonotypes and omits some of them. The repertoire holds roughly 200,000 clones, about four fifths seen once, with 0.5% to 0.55% in the top ten. The specimen was PBMCs. Receptors were obtained from a woman in her fifties or sixties in good health and CMV-seronegative. Both conserved end residues are part of each CDR3. Each record gives: J gene, V gene, CDR3 protein.

>TRBJ1-4|TRBV28
CASSWVGQGNEKLFF
>TRBJ2-1|TRBV10-2
CASSASSRSYNEQFF
>TRBJ2-1|TRBV9
CASSVVWCGGREVGQFF
>TRBJ2-2|TRBV5-4
CASSSRSSGGTGELFF
>TRBJ2-1|TRBV14
CASSQGPARGLAHNEQFF
>TRBJ2-7|TRBV2
CASSGTSGNNYEQYF
>TRBJ2-1|TRBV9
CASSVAGGSSYNEQFF
>TRBJ2-1|TRBV9
CASSVDWSTYNEQFF
>TRBJ1-2|TRBV27
CASRAPGRYGYTF
>TRBJ2-1|TRBV28
CASGSSGGAFANEQFF
>TRBJ1-1|TRBV19
CASSSYVNTEAFF
>TRBJ2-2|TRBV7-9
CASIPAMAGGGGELFF
>TRBJ2-2|TRBV28
CASGGVNTGELFF
>TRBJ2-4|TRBV15
CATSSGTGVGNIQYF
>TRBJ2-1|TRBV11-2
CASSLLPGLAGGLPNEQFF
>TRBJ1-1|TRBV9
CASSVVPDLDTEAFF
>TRBJ1-2|TRBV9
CASSVETGLGGYTF
>TRBJ2-7|TRBV21-1
CASSKRGALTYEQYF
>TRBJ2-7|TRBV15
CATSTRTSGREQYF
>TRBJ2-1|TRBV30
CAWGRQGKSYNEQFF
>TRBJ2-5|TRBV5-4
CASSLSLAGAETQYF
>TRBJ2-3|TRBV29-1
CSVAGGRVADTQYF
>TRBJ2-1|TRBV19
CASSIRLRPSGNEQFF
>TRBJ2-1|TRBV5-6
CASSLGRGRMNEQFF
>TRBJ2-7|TRBV18
CASSPNAGDEQYF
>TRBJ2-3|TRBV6-4
CASSDNRWDRGRTDTQYF
>TRBJ1-1|TRBV7-8
CASSIPGGGEFTEAFF
>TRBJ2-3|TRBV4-1
CASRLTSGSSDTQYF
>TRBJ2-2|TRBV5-4
CASIPGEGENTGELFF
>TRBJ1-2|TRBV2
CASSERATGLGYGYTF
>NA|TRBV7-8
CASSLREGLYEQYF
>TRBJ1-1|TRBV19
CASIEFSEAFF
>TRBJ2-5|TRBV30
CAWSVLENQETQYF
>TRBJ2-2|TRBV28
CASKSPTGGYGVGELFF
>TRBJ2-2|TRBV28
CASSLLDTGELFF